One TCR beta chain is described in this entry. The CDR3 runs to 16 residues. In germline, CDR1 is WNHNN, CDR2 SYGVQD (reference sequence). V shed 2 bases and J shed 5 bases, with 15 bases lying between them. The record originates from a study of cytomegalovirus exposure and HLA in healthy donors. PCR amplification relied on 60 Vbeta primers (plus 13 Jbeta primers). Assay used: immunoSEQ multiplex PCR; TCRdb lists only in-frame clones, some missing. The sample holds 110,000 to 150,000 clones, 75% to 80% seen once. V usage is TRBV10-1 and J usage is TRBJ2-2; a weak D match, TRBD2 (5 bases). The specimen sequenced was PBMCs. The source of this sequence is a man between 18 and 35 years old in good health and CMV-seronegative. The CDR3 loop is CASSERGLAGTGELFF. The CDR3 region has the DNA TGCGCCAGCAGTGAGCGAGGCCTAGCTGGGACCGGGGAGCTGTTTTTT.